This T cell receptor (beta chain) was retrieved from a study of blood T cells in healthy people across ages. Study findings and constraints: There was no known CMV status for donors, so expanded clonotype changes were possibly confounded. Among long-lived donors, naive CD4+ cells were more numerous and diversity higher than in aged donors.

This clonotype was picked up a small number of times. Its antigen remains unidentified. The germline V gene has CDR1 DFQATT and CDR2 SNEGSKA (reference sequence). The CDR3 sequence is 16 residues long. The trim removed 0 bases at V and 5 bases at J, leaving 6 bases unmatched. Through a sample-barcoded 5' primer and a J-beta primer mix, a second PCR was run for about 6 to 12 cycles. Every sample gave at least 2.5 million paired-end reads containing CDR3. TCRdb analysed the 5' RACE reads with MiXCR anew, one entry per CDR3 protein. The data hold fewer than 2 million distinct CDR3 sequences, with 39% observed a single time.

The source of this sequence is a human donor in good health. The sequencing input was blood. V gene TRBV20-1 combines with J gene TRBJ2-3; 12 positions agree with TRBD2. The CDR3 sequence is CSARDPSGGAKDTQYF. Here the CDR3 DNA reads TGCAGTGCTAGAGATCCTAGCGGGGGGGCAAAAGATACGCAGTATTTT.